Included here is one TCR beta chain sequence, with context. These data come from a study of blood T cells in healthy people across ages. PCR was performed a second time for about 6 to 12 cycles using a sample-barcoded 5' primer and a J-beta primer mix. TCRdb recomputed calls from the 5' RACE reads with MiXCR, one row per CDR3 protein. The sample carries 700,000 to 900,000 distinct CDR3 sequences, roughly 24% recorded once. The CDR3 loop spans 16 amino acids. Germline CDR1 and CDR2: SGHRS and YFSETQ. Unmatched junction bases numbered 11, after V lost 4 bases and J lost 2 bases. These data also featured in a second study, about T cells of mothers and their children. That study reports: Reverse transcription into cDNA received all extracted RNA, at around 1.4 ug per 15 ul. With unrelated pairs as the comparison, related mother-child pairs had a slightly higher overlap that was not significant.

The sequence derives from a boy aged 5-17 years in good health. The V and J genes are TRBV5-1 and TRBJ2-5, with 7 bases matching TRBD2. Sequenced input: blood. The CDR3, as DNA: TGCGCCAGCAGCCCGGGGGGTTCAGCGGAACAAGAGACCCAGTACTTC. This codes for CASSPGGSAEQETQYF. Supplemented by reference TRBV5-1 and TRBJ2-5, the full variable domain reads KAGVTQTPRYLIKTRGQQVTLSCSPISGHRSVSWYQQTPGQGLQFLFEYFSETQRNKGNFPGRFSGRQFSNSRSEMNVSTLELGDSALYLCASSPGGSAEQETQYFGPGTRLLVL.